This is a list of T cell receptor beta chains from one sample in a study of neurological immune-mediated disorders. TCRdb used MiXCR to reprocess the 5' RACE reads, holding one entry per CDR3 protein. The data contain about 99,000 distinct CDR3 sequences, 10% to 12% of them singletons. Specimen: PBMCs. The receptors come from a female donor with HTLV-1-associated myelopathy (HAM/TSP). The CDR3 runs from the conserved cysteine through the conserved F or W. D genes are given only for firm matches. The listing skips clone size in some rows; elsewhere it reads once, few, many or a size class.

V gene: TRBV20-1
J gene: TRBJ1-5
clone size: many
D gene: -
CDR3 DNA: TGCAGTGCTAGTTTAGGCAGCCCGAGGGATCAGCCCCAGCATTTT
CDR3 protein: CSASLGSPRDQPQHF

V gene: TRBV15
J gene: TRBJ2-3
clone size: few
D gene: TRBD2
CDR3 DNA: TGTGCTACCAGCAGGCCGCTGGGGGGTAGCGGGGGGGGGTTGACGGATACGCAGTATTTT
CDR3 protein: CATSRPLGGSGGGLTDTQYF

V gene: TRBV5-1
J gene: TRBJ2-7
clone size: many
D gene: -
CDR3 DNA: TGCGCCAGCAGCTTGGGGGACAACTACGAGCAGTACTTC
CDR3 protein: CASSLGDNYEQYF

V gene: TRBV20-1
J gene: TRBJ2-3
clone size: many
D gene: -
CDR3 DNA: TGCAGTGCCGCCGCAGGGGGGGGCAGGACAGATACGCAGTATTTT
CDR3 protein: CSAAAGGGRTDTQYF

V gene: TRBV27
J gene: TRBJ1-6
clone size: many
D gene: TRBD1
CDR3 DNA: TGTGCCAGCAGTTTACGGCAGGGGGCAGGTTCACCCCTCCACTTT
CDR3 protein: CASSLRQGAGSPLHF

V gene: TRBV5-1
J gene: TRBJ2-2
clone size: many
D gene: -
CDR3 DNA: TGCGCCAGCAGCTTGGAGGTCACCAGGGAGCTGTTTTTT
CDR3 protein: CASSLEVTRELFF

V gene: TRBV18
J gene: TRBJ2-3
clone size: few
D gene: TRBD1
CDR3 DNA: TGTGCCAGCTCACCACCGGGACAGGGGAGAGAGACGACGCAGTATTTT
CDR3 protein: CASSPPGQGRETTQYF

V gene: TRBV2
J gene: TRBJ2-7
clone size: -
D gene: TRBD1
CDR3 DNA: TGTGCCAGCAGCCGGTACGCAGGGGGCGACGAGCAGTACTTC
CDR3 protein: CASSRYAGGDEQYF

V gene: TRBV25-1
J gene: TRBJ2-3
clone size: many
D gene: -
CDR3 DNA: TGTGCCAGCAGTGGCACAGACACCTCTAGCACAGATACGCAGTATTTT
CDR3 protein: CASSGTDTSSTDTQYF

V gene: TRBV6-1
J gene: TRBJ2-7
clone size: many
D gene: TRBD2
CDR3 DNA: TGTGCCAGCAGGTACGGACTAGCGGGGGGTACGCTCGACGAGCAGTACTTC
CDR3 protein: CASRYGLAGGTLDEQYF

V gene: TRBV4-1
J gene: TRBJ2-5
clone size: many
D gene: TRBD2
CDR3 DNA: TGCGCCAGCAGCCCTAGCGGGGGGGCAGTAGAGACCCAGTACTTC
CDR3 protein: CASSPSGGAVETQYF

V gene: TRBV20-1
J gene: TRBJ2-1
clone size: many
D gene: -
CDR3 DNA: TGCAGTGCTAGAGGGACACTTACCTACAATGAGCAGTTCTTC
CDR3 protein: CSARGTLTYNEQFF

V gene: TRBV5-1
J gene: TRBJ2-3
clone size: medium-sized
D gene: -
CDR3 DNA: TGCGCCAGCAGCCCAGACAGAAACACAGATACGCAGTATTTT
CDR3 protein: CASSPDRNTDTQYF

V gene: TRBV9
J gene: TRBJ1-2
clone size: few
D gene: TRBD1
CDR3 DNA: TGTGCCAGCAGCGTGGGGACAGGGGGCCGCTATGGCTACACCTTC
CDR3 protein: CASSVGTGGRYGYTF

V gene: TRBV5-1
J gene: TRBJ1-1
clone size: many
D gene: -
CDR3 DNA: TGCGCCAGCAGCTTGGAGGGGGGGCCCTATGAAGCTTTCTTT
CDR3 protein: CASSLEGGPYEAFF